Sequencing of this TCR beta chain was carried out in a study of radiation and T cells in renal cell carcinoma. This CDR3 comprises 13 residues. Germline CDR1 reads SEHNR; CDR2 reads FQNEAQ (reference sequence). Trimming removed 3 bases from V and 4 bases from J, with 10 bases in between. Noted time point: blood 4 weeks post-SBRT, at nephrectomy. Regarding treatment: 15 Gy SBRT to primary tumor, nephrectomy 4 weeks later. This table comes from immunoSEQ multiplex PCR, and its TCRdb copy is limited to in-frame clones, with some not included. The data hold roughly 45,000 clones, with roughly 85% observed a single time.

The receptor was isolated from a woman in her 70s with renal cell carcinoma. V usage is TRBV7-9 and J usage is TRBJ2-7, with TRBD1 as a possible D gene (6 bases). The sequencing here drew on blood, taken from a patient whose treatment included radiotherapy and nephrectomy. CDR3 in DNA: TGTGCCAGCAGCTTCGACAGGATATACGAGCAGTACTTC. It translates to CASSFDRIYEQYF. Full variable domain (remainder filled in from reference TRBV7-9 and TRBJ2-7): DTGVSQNPRHKITKRGQNVTFRCDPISEHNRLYWYRQTLGQGPEFLTYFQNEAQLEKSRLLSDRFSAERPKGSFSTLEIQRTEQGDSAMYLCASSFDRIYEQYFGPGTRLTVT.